Listed here are 5 T cell receptor beta chains from one sample, sequenced in a study of cytomegalovirus exposure and HLA in healthy donors. The PCR employed 60 Vbeta primers together with 13 Jbeta primers. Clones were sequenced by immunoSEQ multiplex PCR, and TCRdb holds only the in-frame ones, with some missing. The sample holds about 140,000 clones, 76% seen once. The specimen was PBMCs. The receptors were gathered from a female donor in good health and CMV-seropositive.

The chain couples TRBV6-1 to TRBJ2-3, with TRBD2 matching over 9 bases. J gave up 4 bases and V 7 bases, and 6 bases lay outside the gene matches. The CDR3 consists of 14 residues. Germline loops: CDR1 MNHNS, CDR2 SASEGT. In DNA form, the CDR3 reads TGTGCCAGCATCTTTAGCGGGAGCTCAGATACGCAGTATTTT. As protein: CASIFSGSSDTQYF.

This chain joins TRBV2 and TRBJ1-6, with a possible D match to TRBD1 (6 bases). CDR3 length: 15 residues. Germline lookup yields CDR1 SNHLY and CDR2 FYNNEI. V was pared by 5 bases and J by 7 bases, with 15 bases between. The CDR3 region is CASSPPRTENSPLHF. The CDR3 coding sequence is TGTGCCAGCAGTCCTCCAAGGACAGAGAATTCACCCCTCCACTTT.

This chain uses TRBV6-6 with TRBJ2-7; TRBD1 is a possible D gene (6 bases). The CDR3 is 15 amino acids. Deletions cut 2 bases from V and 1 base from J, with 12 bases between. Looked up from germline, CDR1 is MNHNY and CDR2 is SVGAGI (reference sequence). CDR3 loop: CASSYATGRSYEQYF. The DNA for the CDR3 is TGTGCCAGCAGTTACGCCACAGGGCGATCCTACGAGCAGTACTTC.

This chain uses TRBV19 with TRBJ1-4, with 7 bases fitting TRBD1. With V trimmed by 4 bases and J by 8 bases, 7 bases remained unmatched. Per the germline V gene, CDR1 is LNHDA and CDR2 is SQIVND (reference sequence). The CDR3 extends over 14 amino acids. CDR3 DNA: TGTGCCAGTAGTACACCCCAGGGGGAGGAAAAACTGTTTTTT. This translates into CASSTPQGEEKLFF.

The genes are TRBV29-1 and TRBJ2-7, with 8 bases aligning to TRBD1. In germline, CDR1 is SQVTM, CDR2 ANQGSEA. V gave up 0 bases and J gave up 8 bases; unmatched junction bases: 3. The CDR3 spans 12 residues. CDR3 amino acids: CSVEDSGGKQYF. Here the CDR3 DNA reads TGCAGCGTTGAAGATTCAGGGGGCAAGCAGTACTTC.